This T cell receptor (beta chain) was recorded in a study of CD4+ T cells in melanoma. Produced via immunoSEQ multiplex PCR; TCRdb's table is partial and in-frame only. Here the sample spans around 15,000 clones, about 64% being singletons. Points from the study as a whole: In melanoma, neoantigen-specific CD4+ T cells reportedly differed in differentiation state. CD8+ T cell, macrophage and B cell function reportedly correlated with neoantigen-specific CD4+ T cells.

The CDR3 is made up of 15 amino acids. Trimming stripped 1 base from V and 4 bases from J, with 10 bases between. Germline assignment: CDR1 SGHTA and CDR2 FQGNSA. With respect to this clone: As yet, its antigen is unknown.

The sequence came from a human donor with melanoma. Sequenced: cells from a culture (not recorded whether cultured in vitro). The J gene is TRBJ1-4, the V gene TRBV7-2, with D hard to call. CDR3 residues: CASSLVWGGNEKLFF. CDR3 in DNA: TGTGCCAGCAGCTTAGTTTGGGGAGGTAATGAAAAACTGTTTTTT. The full variable domain, in which reference TRBV7-2 and TRBJ1-4 provide the parts outside the CDR3, is GAGVSQSPSNKVTEKGKDVELRCDPISGHTALYWYRQSLGQGLEFLIYFQGNSAPDKSGLPSDRFSAERTGGSVSTLTIQRTQQEDSAVYLCASSLVWGGNEKLFFGSGTQLSVL.